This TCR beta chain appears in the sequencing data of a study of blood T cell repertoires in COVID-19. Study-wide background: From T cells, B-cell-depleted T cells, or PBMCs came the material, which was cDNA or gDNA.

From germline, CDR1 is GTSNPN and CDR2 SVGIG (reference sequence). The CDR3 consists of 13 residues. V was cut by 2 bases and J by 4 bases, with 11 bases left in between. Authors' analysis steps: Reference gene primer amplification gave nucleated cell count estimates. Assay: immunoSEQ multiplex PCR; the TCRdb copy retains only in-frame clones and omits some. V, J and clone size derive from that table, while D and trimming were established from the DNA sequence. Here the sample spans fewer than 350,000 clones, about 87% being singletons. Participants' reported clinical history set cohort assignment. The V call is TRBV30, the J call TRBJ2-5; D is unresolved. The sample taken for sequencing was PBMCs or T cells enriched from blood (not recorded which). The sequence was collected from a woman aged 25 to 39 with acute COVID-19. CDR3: CAWSPAAGETQYF. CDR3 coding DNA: TGTGCCTGGAGTCCCGCGGCTGGAGAGACCCAGTACTTC.